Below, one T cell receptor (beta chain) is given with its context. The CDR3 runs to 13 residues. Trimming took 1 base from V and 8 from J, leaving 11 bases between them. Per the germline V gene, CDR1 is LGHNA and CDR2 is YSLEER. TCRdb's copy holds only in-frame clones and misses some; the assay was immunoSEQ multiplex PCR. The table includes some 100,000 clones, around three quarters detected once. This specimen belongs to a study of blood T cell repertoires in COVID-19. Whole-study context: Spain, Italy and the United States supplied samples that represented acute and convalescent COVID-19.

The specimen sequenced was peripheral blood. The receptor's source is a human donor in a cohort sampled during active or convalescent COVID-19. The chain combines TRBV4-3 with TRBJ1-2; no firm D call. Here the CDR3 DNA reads TGCGCCAGCAGCCAAGTCATCTCCCAGGGCTACACCTTC. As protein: CASSQVISQGYTF.